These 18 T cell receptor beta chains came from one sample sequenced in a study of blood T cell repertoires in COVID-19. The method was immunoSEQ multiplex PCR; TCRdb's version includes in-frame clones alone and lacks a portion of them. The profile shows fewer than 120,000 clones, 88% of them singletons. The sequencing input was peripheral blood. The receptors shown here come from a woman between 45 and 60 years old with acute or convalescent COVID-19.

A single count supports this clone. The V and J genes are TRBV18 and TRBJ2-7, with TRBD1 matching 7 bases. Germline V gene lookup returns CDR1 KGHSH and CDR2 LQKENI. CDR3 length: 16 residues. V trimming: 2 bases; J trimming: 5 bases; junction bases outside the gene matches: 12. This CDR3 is CASSPVPGSGGNEQYF. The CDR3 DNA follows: TGTGCCAGCTCACCAGTCCCAGGGTCAGGGGGTAACGAGCAGTACTTC.

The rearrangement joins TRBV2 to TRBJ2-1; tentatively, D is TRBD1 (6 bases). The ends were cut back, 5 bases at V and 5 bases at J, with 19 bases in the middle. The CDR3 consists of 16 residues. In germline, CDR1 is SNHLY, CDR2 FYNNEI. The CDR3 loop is CASSLLPRTEDNEQFF. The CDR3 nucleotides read TGTGCCAGCAGTCTACTTCCTCGGACAGAGGACAATGAGCAGTTCTTC.

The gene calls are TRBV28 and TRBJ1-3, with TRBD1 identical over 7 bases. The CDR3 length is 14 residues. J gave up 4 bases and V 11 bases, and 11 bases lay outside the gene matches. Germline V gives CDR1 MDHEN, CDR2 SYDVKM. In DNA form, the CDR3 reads TGTGCCGCACAGACAGGGCACGCGGGAAACACCATATATTTT. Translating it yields CAAQTGHAGNTIYF.

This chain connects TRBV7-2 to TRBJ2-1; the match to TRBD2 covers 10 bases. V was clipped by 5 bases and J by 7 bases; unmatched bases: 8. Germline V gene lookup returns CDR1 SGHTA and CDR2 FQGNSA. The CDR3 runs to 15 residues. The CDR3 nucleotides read TGTGCCAGCAGCCTCGCTAGCGGGAGCAGAAATGAGCAGTTCTTC. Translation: CASSLASGSRNEQFF.

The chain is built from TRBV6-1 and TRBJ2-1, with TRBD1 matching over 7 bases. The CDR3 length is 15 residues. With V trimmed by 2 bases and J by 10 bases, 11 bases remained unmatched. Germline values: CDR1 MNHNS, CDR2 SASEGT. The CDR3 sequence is CASSEPRQGVFEQFF. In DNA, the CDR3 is TGTGCCAGCAGTGAACCCCGCCAGGGGGTCTTCGAGCAGTTCTTC.

In DNA form, the CDR3 reads TGTGCCAGCAGCTTGGCAGGGGGCGGAAACATTCAGTACTTC. As protein: CASSLAGGGNIQYF. The chain uses TRBV5-5 and TRBJ2-4; TRBD1 aligns across 8 bases. The length of the CDR3 is 14 residues. CDR1 and CDR2 (germline): SGHKS, YYEKEE (reference sequence). V shed 0 bases, J shed 6 bases, and the junction held 2 bases outside the gene matches.

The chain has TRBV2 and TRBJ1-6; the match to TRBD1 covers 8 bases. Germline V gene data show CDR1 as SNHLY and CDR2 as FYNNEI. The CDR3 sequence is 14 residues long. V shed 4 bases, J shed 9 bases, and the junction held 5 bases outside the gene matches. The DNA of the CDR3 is TGTGCCAGCAGTGTGACAGGGGCGGGTTCACCCCTCCACTTT. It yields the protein CASSVTGAGSPLHF. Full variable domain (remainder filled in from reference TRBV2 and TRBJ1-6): EPEVTQTPSHQVTQMGQEVILRCVPISNHLYFYWYRQILGQKVEFLVSFYNNEISEKSEIFDDQFSVERPDGSNFTLKIRSTKLEDSAMYFCASSVTGAGSPLHFGNGTRLTVT.

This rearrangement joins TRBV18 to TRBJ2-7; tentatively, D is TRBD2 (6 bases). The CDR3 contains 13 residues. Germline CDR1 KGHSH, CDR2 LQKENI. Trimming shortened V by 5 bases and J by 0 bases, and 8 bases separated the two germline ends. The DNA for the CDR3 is TGTGCCAGCTCAGGGGGGAACTCCTACGAGCAGTACTTC. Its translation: CASSGGNSYEQYF.

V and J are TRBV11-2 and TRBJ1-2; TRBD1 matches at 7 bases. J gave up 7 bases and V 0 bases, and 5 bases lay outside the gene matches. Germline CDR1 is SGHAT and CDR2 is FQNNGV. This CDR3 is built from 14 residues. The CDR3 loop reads CASSLERQGGGYTF. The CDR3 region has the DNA TGTGCCAGCAGCTTAGAAAGACAGGGAGGTGGCTACACCTTC.

CDR3 nucleotides: TGTGCCAGCAGCCGAGGGACTAGCGGGAGGGCCAATGAGCAGTTCTTC. Protein product: CASSRGTSGRANEQFF. The rearrangement uses TRBV21-1 and TRBJ2-1; the table's D call, TRBD2, was not checked against the DNA. TRBV21-1 is classified as a pseudogene. This CDR3 is 16 amino acids long.

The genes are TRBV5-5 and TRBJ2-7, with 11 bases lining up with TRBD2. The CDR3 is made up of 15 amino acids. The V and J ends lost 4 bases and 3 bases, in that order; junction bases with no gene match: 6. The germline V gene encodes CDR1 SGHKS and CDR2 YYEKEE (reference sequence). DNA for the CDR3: TGTGCCAGCAGCCTACTAGCGGGGGCCTTCTACGAGCAGTACTTC. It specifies CASSLLAGAFYEQYF.

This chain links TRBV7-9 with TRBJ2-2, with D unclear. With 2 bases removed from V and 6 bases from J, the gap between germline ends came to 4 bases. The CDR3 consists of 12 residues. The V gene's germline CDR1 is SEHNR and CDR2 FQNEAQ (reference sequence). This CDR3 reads CASSLYAGELFF. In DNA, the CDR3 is TGTGCCAGCAGCTTATATGCCGGGGAGCTGTTTTTT.

CDR3 residues: CASSARGAGQEKLFF. As DNA, the CDR3 is TGTGCCAGCAGCGCCCGGGGGGCTGGGCAGGAAAAACTGTTTTTT. The V gene is TRBV27, the J gene TRBJ1-4, with D perhaps matching TRBD1 (6 bases). Trimming took off 6 bases at V and 8 bases at J, with 19 bases between the two ends. The V gene's germline CDR1 is MNHEY and CDR2 SMNVEV (reference sequence). The CDR3 consists of 15 residues.

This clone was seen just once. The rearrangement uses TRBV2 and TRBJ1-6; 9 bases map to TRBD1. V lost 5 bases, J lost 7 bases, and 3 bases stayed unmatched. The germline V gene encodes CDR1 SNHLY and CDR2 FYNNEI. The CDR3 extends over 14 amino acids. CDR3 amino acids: CASSRDRENSPLHF. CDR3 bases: TGTGCCAGCAGTAGGGACAGGGAGAATTCACCCCTCCACTTT. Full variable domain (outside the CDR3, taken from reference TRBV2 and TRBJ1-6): EPEVTQTPSHQVTQMGQEVILRCVPISNHLYFYWYRQILGQKVEFLVSFYNNEISEKSEIFDDQFSVERPDGSNFTLKIRSTKLEDSAMYFCASSRDRENSPLHFGNGTRLTVT.

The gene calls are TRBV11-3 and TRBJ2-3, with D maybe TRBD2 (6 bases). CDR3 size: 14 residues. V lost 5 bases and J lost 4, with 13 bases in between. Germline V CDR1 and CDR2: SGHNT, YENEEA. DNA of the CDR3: TGTGCCAGCAGCCCCCTGGCGGGATCAGATACGCAGTATTTT. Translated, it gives CASSPLAGSDTQYF.

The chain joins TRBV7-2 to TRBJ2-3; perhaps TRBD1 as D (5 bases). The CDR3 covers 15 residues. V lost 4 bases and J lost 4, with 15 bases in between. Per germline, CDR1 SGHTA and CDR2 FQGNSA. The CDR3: CASSSPGRDSDTQYF. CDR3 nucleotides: TGTGCCAGCAGCTCCCCCGGCAGGGATTCAGATACGCAGTATTTT.

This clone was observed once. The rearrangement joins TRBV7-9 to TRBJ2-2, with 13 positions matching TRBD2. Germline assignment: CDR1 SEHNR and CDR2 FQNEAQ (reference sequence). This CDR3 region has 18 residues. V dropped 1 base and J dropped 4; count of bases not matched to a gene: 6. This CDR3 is CASSLERTSGSGTGELFF. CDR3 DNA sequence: TGTGCCAGCAGCTTAGAACGGACTAGCGGGAGTGGCACCGGGGAGCTGTTTTTT.

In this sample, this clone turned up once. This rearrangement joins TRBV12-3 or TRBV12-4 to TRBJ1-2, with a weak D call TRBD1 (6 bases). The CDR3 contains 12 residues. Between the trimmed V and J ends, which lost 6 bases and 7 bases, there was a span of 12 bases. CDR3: CASSREGVGYTF. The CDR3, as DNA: TGTGCCAGCAGCCGTGAGGGGGTTGGCTACACCTTC.